This is a list of T cell receptor beta chains from one sample in a study of neurological immune-mediated disorders. Via MiXCR, TCRdb re-called the 5' RACE reads, giving one row per CDR3 protein. The repertoire holds roughly 56,000 distinct CDR3 sequences, with about an eighth as singletons. Sequenced sample: PBMCs. These receptors were obtained from a man in his 60s in good health. Both conserved end residues are part of each CDR3. Each record gives: clone size, V gene, J gene, D gene, CDR3 protein, CDR3 DNA. D genes are given only for firm matches. Clone size is given for some rows only: seen once, a few or many times, or a class if the clone is expanded.

many,TRBV20-1,TRBJ2-1,TRBD2,CSARVAPGAGGSYNEQFF,TGCAGTGCTAGAGTAGCCCCCGGGGCGGGGGGTTCCTACAATGAGCAGTTCTTC
many,TRBV6-5,TRBJ2-1,TRBD1,CASSTDRGRNEQFF,TGTGCCAGCAGCACGGACAGGGGGCGGAATGAGCAGTTCTTC
many,TRBV20-1,TRBJ1-4,-,CSARHGGHNEKLFF,TGCAGTGCTAGACATGGAGGGCATAATGAAAAACTGTTTTTT
-,TRBV7-9,TRBJ2-5,TRBD2,CASSFSIAGVETQYF,TGTGCCAGCAGCTTCTCGATAGCGGGGGTGGAGACCCAGTACTTC
many,TRBV9,TRBJ2-1,-,CASSVSSDEQFF,TGTGCCAGCAGCGTTTCCAGCGATGAGCAGTTCTTC
many,TRBV20-1,TRBJ1-2,-,CSAAPGTSYGYTF,TGCAGTGCCGCGCCTGGGACCTCTTATGGCTACACCTTC
many,TRBV5-1,TRBJ2-1,TRBD1,CATSYRGILGNEQFF,TGCGCCACCTCCTACAGGGGGATCCTTGGCAATGAGCAGTTCTTC
few,TRBV20-1,TRBJ2-6,-,CSAVPGIGDSGANVLTF,TGCAGTGCCGTCCCGGGTATCGGGGACTCTGGGGCCAACGTCCTGACTTTC
many,TRBV12-3/TRBV12-4,TRBJ2-3,TRBD2,CASSLMAGGTDTQYF,TGTGCCAGCAGTTTGATGGCGGGGGGTACAGATACGCAGTATTTT
many,TRBV25-1,TRBJ2-2,TRBD1,CASSEYPDRGRELFF,TGTGCCAGCAGTGAATATCCGGACAGGGGTCGCGAGCTGTTTTTT
few,TRBV7-2,TRBJ2-1,TRBD1,CASSLGYVRGPGEQFF,TGTGCCAGCAGCTTAGGCTACGTGAGGGGGCCAGGCGAGCAGTTCTTC
many,TRBV11-2,TRBJ1-6,TRBD1,CASSLEQGAQSPLHF,TGTGCCAGCAGCTTAGAACAGGGGGCACAATCACCCCTCCACTTT
few,TRBV4-2,TRBJ1-1,-,CASSHLSPGAKAFF,TGTGCCAGCAGCCACCTCAGTCCGGGGGCCAAAGCTTTCTTT
many,TRBV12-3/TRBV12-4,TRBJ2-7,TRBD1,CASSLDGQGYSEQYF,TGTGCCAGCAGTTTAGATGGACAGGGGTATTCCGAGCAGTACTTC
many,TRBV7-8,TRBJ2-2,TRBD2,CASTSGGGLTGELFF,TGTGCCAGCACCTCTGGGGGAGGGTTGACCGGGGAGCTGTTTTTT
-,TRBV6-6,TRBJ1-2,-,CAIQDPRGYGYTF,TGTGCCATCCAGGACCCGCGGGGCTATGGCTACACCTTC
many,TRBV29-1,TRBJ2-2,-,CSVATENTGELFF,TGCAGCGTTGCCACTGAGAACACCGGGGAGCTGTTTTTT
many,TRBV12-3/TRBV12-4,TRBJ1-3,-,CASRPETSGNTIYF,TGTGCCAGCAGACCCGAGACCTCTGGAAACACCATATATTTT
many,TRBV5-1,TRBJ2-7,-,CASSLAGSMHEQYF,TGCGCCAGCAGCTTGGCAGGGAGCATGCACGAGCAGTACTTC
many,TRBV20-1,TRBJ1-5,-,CSASRQDDQPQHF,TGCAGTGCTAGCCGGCAGGACGATCAGCCCCAGCATTTT
-,TRBV7-2,TRBJ1-1,-,CASSFYICSAPLRGAAFF,-
many,TRBV27,TRBJ2-1,TRBD2,CASSQTSGNEQFF,TGTGCCAGCAGTCAGACTAGCGGGAATGAGCAGTTCTTC
many,TRBV24-1,TRBJ1-1,-,CATSDALQAFF,TGTGCCACCAGTGACGCGCTACAAGCTTTCTTT
many,TRBV20-1,TRBJ1-6,-,CSARDPQRSPLHF,TGCAGTGCTAGAGACCCGCAGCGGTCACCCCTCCACTTT
many,TRBV25-1,TRBJ1-2,TRBD1,CASRPPGQKNYGYTF,TGTGCCAGCAGGCCCCCGGGACAGAAGAACTATGGCTACACCTTC
many,TRBV5-1,TRBJ2-7,-,CASSLVATEQYF,TGCGCCAGCAGCTTGGTAGCGACCGAGCAGTACTTC
many,TRBV6-5,TRBJ2-7,-,CASSSSTGAYEQYF,TGTGCCAGCAGTTCCTCGACAGGCGCCTACGAGCAGTACTTC
many,TRBV6-5,TRBJ2-1,TRBD1,CASSLDRGSNNEQFF,TGTGCCAGCAGTTTGGACAGGGGCTCGAACAATGAGCAGTTCTTC
many,TRBV6-5,TRBJ2-7,TRBD1,CASSYLRQGLSYEQYF,TGTGCCAGCAGTTACCTCCGACAGGGGCTCTCCTACGAGCAGTACTTC
-,TRBV20-1,TRBJ1-1,-,CSARDEGVNTEAFF,TGCAGTGCTAGAGATGAGGGGGTGAACACTGAAGCTTTCTTT
many,TRBV20-1,TRBJ2-7,-,CSARDYGGRSAYEQYF,TGCAGTGCTAGAGATTATGGGGGCAGGTCGGCCTACGAGCAGTACTTC
many,TRBV9,TRBJ1-2,TRBD1,CASSLEDRGYGYTF,TGTGCCAGCAGCCTAGAGGACAGGGGCTATGGCTACACCTTC
many,TRBV10-3,TRBJ1-2,TRBD1,CAISESGGQSYGYTF,TGTGCCATCAGTGAGTCCGGGGGACAGAGCTATGGCTACACCTTC
many,TRBV4-1,TRBJ1-1,-,CASSQDEPNTEAFF,TGCGCCAGCAGCCAAGACGAGCCGAACACTGAAGCTTTCTTT
many,TRBV24-1,TRBJ1-4,-,CATSDLSSEKLFF,TGTGCCACCAGTGATTTGTCGAGTGAAAAACTGTTTTTT
many,TRBV20-1,TRBJ1-5,-,CSAIGYSNQPQHF,TGCAGTGCTATCGGCTATAGCAATCAGCCCCAGCATTTT
many,TRBV10-3,TRBJ1-1,-,CAISESLNTEAFF,TGTGCCATCAGTGAGTCCCTAAACACTGAAGCTTTCTTT
-,TRBV27,TRBJ1-5,-,CASSLGGNTQHF,TGCGCCAGCAGTTTGGGGGGAAATACGCAGCATTTT
many,TRBV7-8,TRBJ1-3,-,CASSWAFRGSGNTIYF,TGTGCCAGCTCATGGGCCTTCCGGGGGTCTGGAAACACCATATATTTT
many,TRBV29-1,TRBJ2-2,-,CSVPKLGNTGELFF,TGCAGCGTCCCAAAGCTGGGGAACACCGGGGAGCTGTTTTTT
many,TRBV20-1,TRBJ1-6,-,CSARGRGSNSPLHF,TGCAGTGCTCGGGGAAGGGGGAGTAATTCACCCCTCCACTTT
once,TRBV20-1,TRBJ1-2,TRBD1,CSARDSAYGHTF,TGCAGTGCTCGGGACAGTGCCTATGGCCACACCTTC
many,TRBV28,TRBJ2-5,TRBD2,CASSRGGAGQETQYF,TGTGCCAGCAGTCGCGGGGGGGCGGGGCAAGAGACCCAGTACTTC
many,TRBV12-3/TRBV12-4,TRBJ2-3,-,CASSLGGGGDTQYF,TGTGCCAGCAGTTTAGGAGGGGGTGGGGATACGCAGTATTTT
many,TRBV15,TRBJ2-3,-,CATSMDSYSTDTQYF,TGTGCCACCAGCATGGACAGCTATAGCACAGATACGCAGTATTTT
many,TRBV10-3,TRBJ1-1,TRBD1,CAISESRDSKTEAFF,TGTGCCATCAGTGAGTCGAGGGACAGCAAGACTGAAGCTTTCTTT
many,TRBV7-2,TRBJ2-3,-,CASSLVAASTDTQYF,TGTGCCAGCAGCTTAGTCGCGGCGAGCACAGATACGCAGTATTTT
many,TRBV5-1,TRBJ2-7,-,CASSLDVTGYSYEQYF,TGCGCCAGCAGCTTGGACGTGACAGGCTACTCCTACGAGCAGTACTTC
-,TRBV5-6,TRBJ2-7,-,CASSLLQGWDEQYF,TGTGCCAGCAGCTTGTTACAGGGTTGGGACGAGCAGTACTTC
many,TRBV10-3,TRBJ2-1,TRBD2,CAIRSTSGSYNEQFF,TGTGCCATCAGGTCTACTAGCGGATCCTACAATGAGCAGTTCTTC
many,TRBV6-1,TRBJ2-7,TRBD1,CASSETGRTGTGFYEQYF,TGTGCCAGCAGTGAAACCGGTCGGACCGGGACAGGTTTCTACGAGCAGTACTTC
many,TRBV7-2,TRBJ1-4,-,CASSFDTGIGEKLFF,TGTGCCAGCAGCTTCGATACAGGGATCGGTGAAAAACTGTTTTTT
many,TRBV5-1,TRBJ2-1,-,CASSLGVGAIDNEQFF,TGCGCCAGCAGCTTGGGGGTGGGGGCGATAGACAATGAGCAGTTCTTC
many,TRBV7-2,TRBJ2-7,TRBD2,CASSPKTSGGNKQYF,TGTGCCAGCAGCCCCAAGACTAGCGGGGGGAATAAGCAGTACTTC
many,TRBV7-8,TRBJ2-3,TRBD2,CASSSAGGGGAQYF,TGTGCCAGCAGCTCGGCGGGGGGCGGGGGGGCGCAGTATTTT
many,TRBV6-2/TRBV6-3,TRBJ1-5,TRBD1,CASNPLRREGAQLSNQPQHF,TGTGCCAGCAATCCCTTGAGGAGAGAGGGGGCCCAACTTAGCAATCAGCCCCAGCATTTT
many,TRBV3-1,TRBJ1-6,TRBD1,CASSQGTGGFYNSPLHF,TGTGCCAGCAGCCAAGGGACAGGGGGCTTCTATAATTCACCCCTCCACTTT
few,TRBV18,TRBJ1-2,-,CASSPKEGRRGVGYTF,TGTGCCAGCTCACCGAAGGAGGGCCGGCGGGGAGTTGGCTACACCTTC
many,TRBV25-1,TRBJ2-7,-,CASSDGLTYEQYF,TGTGCCAGCAGTGATGGGTTAACCTACGAGCAGTACTTC
many,TRBV6-5,TRBJ1-1,-,CASRINTEAFF,TGTGCCAGCAGGATTAACACTGAAGCTTTCTTT